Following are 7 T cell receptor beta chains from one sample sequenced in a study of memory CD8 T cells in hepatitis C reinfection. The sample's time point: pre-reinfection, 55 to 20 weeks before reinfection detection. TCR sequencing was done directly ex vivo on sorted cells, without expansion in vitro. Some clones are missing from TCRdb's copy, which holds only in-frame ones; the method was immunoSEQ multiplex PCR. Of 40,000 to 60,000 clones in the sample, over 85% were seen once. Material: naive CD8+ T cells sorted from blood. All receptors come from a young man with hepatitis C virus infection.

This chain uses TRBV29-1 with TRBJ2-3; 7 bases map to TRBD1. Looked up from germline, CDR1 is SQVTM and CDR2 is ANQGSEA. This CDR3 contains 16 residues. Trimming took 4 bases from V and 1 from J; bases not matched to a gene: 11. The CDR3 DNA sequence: TGCAGCGTTGGATGGGTAGTAGGGACAGGCACAGATACGCAGTATTTT. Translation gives CSVGWVVGTGTDTQYF.

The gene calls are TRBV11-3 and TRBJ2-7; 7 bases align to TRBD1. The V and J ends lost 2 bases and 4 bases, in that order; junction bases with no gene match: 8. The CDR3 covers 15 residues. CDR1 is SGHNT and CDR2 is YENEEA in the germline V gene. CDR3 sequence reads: CASSLRTGVGYEQYF. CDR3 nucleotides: TGTGCCAGCAGCTTAAGAACAGGGGTTGGATACGAGCAGTACTTC.

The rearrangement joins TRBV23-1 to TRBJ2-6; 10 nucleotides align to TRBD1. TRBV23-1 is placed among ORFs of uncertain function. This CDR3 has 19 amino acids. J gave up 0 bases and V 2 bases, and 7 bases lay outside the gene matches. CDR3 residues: CASSQPGTGDHSGANVLTF. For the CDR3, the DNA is TGCGCCAGCAGTCAACCTGGGACAGGGGATCACTCTGGGGCCAACGTCCTGACTTTC.

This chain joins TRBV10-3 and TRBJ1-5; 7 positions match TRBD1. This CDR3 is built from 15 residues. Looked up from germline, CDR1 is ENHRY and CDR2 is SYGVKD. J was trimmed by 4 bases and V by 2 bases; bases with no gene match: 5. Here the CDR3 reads CAISEGTALNQPQHF. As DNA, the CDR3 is TGTGCCATCAGTGAGGGGACAGCCCTTAATCAGCCCCAGCATTTT.

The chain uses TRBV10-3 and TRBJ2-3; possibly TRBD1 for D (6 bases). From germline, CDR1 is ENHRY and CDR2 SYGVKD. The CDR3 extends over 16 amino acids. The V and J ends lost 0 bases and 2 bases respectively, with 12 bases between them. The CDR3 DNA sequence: TGTGCCATCAGTGAGTCTGGGACAACCTACACAGATACGCAGTATTTT. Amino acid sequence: CAISESGTTYTDTQYF.

CDR3 amino acids: CASSYSRQGGEQYV. In DNA, the CDR3 is TGTGCCAGCAGTTACTCGCGACAGGGAGGCGAGCAGTACGTC. This sequence joins TRBV6-6 and TRBJ2-7; D possibly corresponds to TRBD1 (7 bases). V lost 0 bases and J 6 bases, leaving 12 bases between the germline ends. Germline V gives CDR1 MNHNY, CDR2 SVGAGI (reference sequence). CDR3 length: 14 amino acids.

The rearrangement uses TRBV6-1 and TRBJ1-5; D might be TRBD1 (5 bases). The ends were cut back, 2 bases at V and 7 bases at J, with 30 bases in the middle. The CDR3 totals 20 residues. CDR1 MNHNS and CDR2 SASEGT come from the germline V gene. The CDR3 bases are TGTGCCAGCAGTGAATCTGGGGCGAAGAGCTCCCGATCTTTCAACCAGCCCCAGCATTTT. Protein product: CASSESGAKSSRSFNQPQHF.